Given below is one TCR beta chain in context. Its antigen is not known. CD8 cells classed as naive were CD45RO-negative and positively selected for CCR7, excluding terminally differentiated effector memory CD45RA+ cells. This entry belongs to a study of shared clonotypes between healthy human individuals. Germline CDR1 is SGDLS and CDR2 is YYNGEE. V shed 0 bases and J shed 8 bases, with 21 bases lying between them. The CDR3 extends over 17 amino acids. Broader study findings: Between four donors, naive CD4 clonotypes were shared at a level of approximately 5%. Clonotype sharing across donors was expected to vary with sequencing depth. Richness estimates generally favored naive over memory subsets.

This table comes from immunoSEQ multiplex PCR, and its TCRdb copy is limited to in-frame clones, with some not included. Of some 2 million clones listed, less than 95% are singletons. The chain recombines TRBV9 with TRBJ2-4, with D possibly TRBD1 on 6 matching bases. Sequencing used naive CD8+ T cells sorted from blood. The source is a man between 18 and 35 years old in good health. The CDR3 protein is CASSVGTTDSQGHIQYF. CDR3 nucleotides: TGTGCCAGCAGCGTAGGTACTACGGACAGTCAAGGACACATTCAGTACTTC.